This TCR beta chain was captured in a study of vaccination and CD4 T cells after COVID-19. The wider study: Of the convalescent patients, who were SARS-CoV-2 positive by nasal swab PCR, about 10 had mild and one severe disease.

Worth noting for this clonotype: What it recognizes is unknown.

Sequencing of DNA taken from cultured CD4+ T cells relied on the Oncomine TCR Beta short-read assay. One entry per CDR3 protein results from TCRdb running MiXCR on the PCR reads. The data contain 13,000 or so distinct CDR3 sequences, about 74% of them singletons. This sample's treatment: approximately 9-day PBMC culture with coronavirus spike peptide pools or control peptides (ViraFEST assay). The CDR3 has 13 amino acids. Germline CDR1 MNHEY, CDR2 SMNVEV (reference sequence). Trimming left V 6 bases short and J 1 base short, with 10 bases between. Specimen: CD4+ T cells from blood, cultured in vitro. The sequence derives from a human donor who had recovered from COVID-19. V and J are TRBV27 and TRBJ2-7; D not resolved. The chain's CDR3 is CASRTRASYEQYF. In nucleotides, the CDR3 is TGTGCCAGCAGGACCCGTGCTTCCTACGAGCAGTACTTC.